This TCR beta chain was documented in a study of T cell responses to AZD1222 COVID-19 vaccine. With regard to this clone: Its antigen is unknown.

Assay used: immunoSEQ multiplex PCR; TCRdb lists only in-frame clones, some missing. The sample records roughly 150,000 clones, around 93% being singletons. The CDR3 contains 17 residues. Germline-derived CDR1 and CDR2 are SGDLS and YYNGEE. The V and J ends lost 2 bases and 5 bases, in that order; junction bases with no gene match: 8. Study-wide results and limits: A mostly white British donor set with more females was recruited, and clonal diversity was possibly underestimated. When two AZD1222 doses had been given, Spike-specific TCR breadth and depth rose. Reports indicate that nearly half of spike-specific TCRs are directed at unmutated variant regions. Baseline serology detected seropositivity in only five or six AZD1222 recipients.

The receptor's source is an adult in good health. Sequencing was performed on peripheral blood, taken on day 0 of AZD1222 vaccination. This chain joins TRBV9 and TRBJ2-2; the match to TRBD2 covers 11 bases. The DNA of the CDR3 is TGTGCCAGCAGCGTTAGCGGGGGGGCCAGTAAGACCGGGGAGCTGTTTTTT. Protein product: CASSVSGGASKTGELFF.